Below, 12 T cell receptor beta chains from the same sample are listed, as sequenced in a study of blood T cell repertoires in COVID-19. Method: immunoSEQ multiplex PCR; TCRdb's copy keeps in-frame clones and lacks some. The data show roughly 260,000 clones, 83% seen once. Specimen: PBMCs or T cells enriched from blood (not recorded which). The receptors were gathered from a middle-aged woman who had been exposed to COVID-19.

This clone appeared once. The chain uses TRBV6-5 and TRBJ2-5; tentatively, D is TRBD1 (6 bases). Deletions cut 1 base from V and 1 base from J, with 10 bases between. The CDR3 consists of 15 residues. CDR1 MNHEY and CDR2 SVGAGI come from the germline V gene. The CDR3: CASSYLTGPQETQYF. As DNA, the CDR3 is TGTGCCAGCAGTTACTTAACAGGGCCCCAAGAGACCCAGTACTTC.

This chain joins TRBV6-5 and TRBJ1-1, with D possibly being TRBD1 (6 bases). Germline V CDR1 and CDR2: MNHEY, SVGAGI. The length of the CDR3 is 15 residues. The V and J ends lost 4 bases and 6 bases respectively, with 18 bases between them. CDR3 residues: CASSLNRVISSEAFF. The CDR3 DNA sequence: TGTGCCAGCAGTTTGAACAGGGTGATATCTTCTGAAGCTTTCTTT.

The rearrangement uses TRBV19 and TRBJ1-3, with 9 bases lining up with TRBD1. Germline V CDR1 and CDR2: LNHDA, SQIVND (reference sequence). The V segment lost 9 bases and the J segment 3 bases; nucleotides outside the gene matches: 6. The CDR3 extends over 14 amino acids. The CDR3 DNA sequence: TGTGCCAGCTCGGGACAGGGTGGTGGAAACACCATATATTTT. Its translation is CASSGQGGGNTIYF.

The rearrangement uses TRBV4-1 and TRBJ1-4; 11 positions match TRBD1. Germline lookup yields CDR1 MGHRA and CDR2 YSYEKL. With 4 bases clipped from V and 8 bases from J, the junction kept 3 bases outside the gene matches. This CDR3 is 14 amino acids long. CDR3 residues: CASSPGQGDEKLFF. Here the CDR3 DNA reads TGCGCCAGCAGCCCGGGACAGGGGGACGAAAAACTGTTTTTT.

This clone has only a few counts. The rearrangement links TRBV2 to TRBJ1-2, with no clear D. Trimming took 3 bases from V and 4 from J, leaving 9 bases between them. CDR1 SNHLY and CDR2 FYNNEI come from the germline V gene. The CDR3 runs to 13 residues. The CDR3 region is CASSERQVYGYTF. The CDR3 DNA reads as TGTGCCAGCAGTGAGCGACAAGTCTATGGCTACACCTTC.

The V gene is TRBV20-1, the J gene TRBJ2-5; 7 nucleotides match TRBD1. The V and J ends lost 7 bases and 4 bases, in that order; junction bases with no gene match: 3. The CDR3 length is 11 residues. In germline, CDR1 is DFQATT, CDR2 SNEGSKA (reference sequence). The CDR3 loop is CSVTGLETQYF. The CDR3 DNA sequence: TGCAGTGTGACAGGGCTAGAGACCCAGTACTTC.

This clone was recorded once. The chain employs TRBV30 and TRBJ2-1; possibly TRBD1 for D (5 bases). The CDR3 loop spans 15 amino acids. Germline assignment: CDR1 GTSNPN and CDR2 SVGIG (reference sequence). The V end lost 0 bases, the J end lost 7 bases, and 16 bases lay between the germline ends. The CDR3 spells CAWSVPDVKGNEQFF. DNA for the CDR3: TGTGCCTGGAGTGTACCGGACGTGAAGGGGAATGAGCAGTTCTTC.

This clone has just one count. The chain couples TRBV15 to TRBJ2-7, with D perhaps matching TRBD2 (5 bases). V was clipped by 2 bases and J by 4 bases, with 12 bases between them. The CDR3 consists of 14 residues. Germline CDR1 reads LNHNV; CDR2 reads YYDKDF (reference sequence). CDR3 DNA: TGTGCCACCAGCAGATCCTTCGGGAAATACGAGCAGTACTTC. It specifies CATSRSFGKYEQYF.

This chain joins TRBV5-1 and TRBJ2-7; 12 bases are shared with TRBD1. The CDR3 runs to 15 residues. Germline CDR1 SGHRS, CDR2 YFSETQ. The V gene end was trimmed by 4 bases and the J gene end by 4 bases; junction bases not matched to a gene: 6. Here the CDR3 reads CASSLWGQGAYEQYF. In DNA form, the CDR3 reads TGCGCCAGCAGCCTTTGGGGACAGGGGGCTTACGAGCAGTACTTC.

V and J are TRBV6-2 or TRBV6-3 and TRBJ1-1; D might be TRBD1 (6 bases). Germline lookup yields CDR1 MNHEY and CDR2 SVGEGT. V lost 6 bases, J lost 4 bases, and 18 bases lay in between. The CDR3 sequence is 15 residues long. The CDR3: CASSPLGGASTEAFF. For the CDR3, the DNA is TGTGCCAGCAGCCCCCTGGGGGGGGCAAGCACTGAAGCTTTCTTT.

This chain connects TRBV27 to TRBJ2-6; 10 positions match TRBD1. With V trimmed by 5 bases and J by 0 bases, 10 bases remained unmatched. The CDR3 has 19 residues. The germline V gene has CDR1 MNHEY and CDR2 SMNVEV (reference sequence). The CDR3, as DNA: TGTGCCAGCAGTCATCGCCCGACAGGGGGCTCCTCTGGGGCCAACGTCCTGACTTTC. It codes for CASSHRPTGGSSGANVLTF.

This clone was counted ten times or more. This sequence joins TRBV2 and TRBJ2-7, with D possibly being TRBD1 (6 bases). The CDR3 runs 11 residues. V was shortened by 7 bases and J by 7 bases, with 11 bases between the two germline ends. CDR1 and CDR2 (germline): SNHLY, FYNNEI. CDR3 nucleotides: TGTGCCAGCACCCAACAGGGAGAGCAGTACTTC. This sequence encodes CASTQQGEQYF.